Sequencing of this TCR beta chain was carried out in a study of post-analysis software for immune sequencing data. In the study overall: Disease courses included relapsing-remitting, secondary progressive and progressive-relapsing multiple sclerosis. General observations from the study: For normalized Chao1 diversity, multiple sclerosis patients scored significantly lower than controls did. In patients, TRBV5-6, TRBV5-1 and TRBV20-1 belonged to roughly five TRBV segments found more frequently than in controls. Batch-matched samples strongly co-clustered by F measure.

As for this clonotype: Its antigen is still unknown.

Prepared TCR beta cDNA libraries contained unique molecular identifiers. Between roughly 0.95 and 10 million T cells gave rise to some 450,000 cDNA molecules. Each CDR3 protein gets one entry after TCRdb re-called the PCR reads with MiXCR. The sample includes about half a million distinct CDR3 sequences, around a third of them seen just once. This CDR3 comprises 18 residues. Trimming removed 0 bases at V and 3 bases at J, with 20 bases between. Germline V gene data show CDR1 as SGDLS and CDR2 as YYNGEE. The receptor was isolated from a girl aged 2 to 17 with multiple sclerosis. The chain joins TRBV9 to TRBJ2-3, with TRBD1 as a possible D gene (6 bases). Sequencing input: blood. DNA for the CDR3: TGTGCCAGCAGCGTAGAACTAGTGGGGGCCCATGGGACAGATACGCAGTATTTT. This sequence encodes CASSVELVGAHGTDTQYF.